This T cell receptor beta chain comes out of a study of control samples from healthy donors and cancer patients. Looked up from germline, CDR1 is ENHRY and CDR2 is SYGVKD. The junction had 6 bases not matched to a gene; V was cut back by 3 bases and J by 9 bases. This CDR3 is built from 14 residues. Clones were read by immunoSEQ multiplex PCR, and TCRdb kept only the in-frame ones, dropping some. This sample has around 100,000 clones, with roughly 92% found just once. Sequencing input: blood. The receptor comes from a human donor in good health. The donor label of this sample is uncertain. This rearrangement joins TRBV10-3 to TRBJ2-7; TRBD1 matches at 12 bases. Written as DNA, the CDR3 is TGTGCCATCAGTGATCTGGGACAGGGGGCCGGGCAGTACTTC. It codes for CAISDLGQGAGQYF.